Included here is one TCR beta chain sequence, with context. What antigen it recognizes has not been identified. There are no base qualities to consult, and no much larger clone falls within one base. This sample is drawn from a study of blood T cell repertoires in COVID-19 (dated by TCRdb to 2019 to 2021). As for the study more broadly: The collaborator samples originated in the United States, Italy and Spain and spanned the acute and convalescent phases of COVID-19. The material from the prospective study consisted of cDNA or gDNA derived from T cells, B-cell-depleted T cells, or PBMCs. Deeply sampled blood TCRbeta repertoires from subjects exposed to, actively infected with, or recovered from COVID-19 were included in the dataset. The repertoires were released in a freely available public database meant as a resource for research on the immune response to SARS-CoV-2. The samples were drawn from the first 160 participants of the ongoing ImmuneRACE study and from some 1,300 subjects provided by 6 global collaborators. A de-identified subject ID, COVID-19 status, age in years and sex were almost always included in the sample metadata. Where available, HLA class I and class II types were obtained from metadata supplied by the sample provider rather than from assay-based typing.

The collaborating institutions used their own protocols to collect whole blood in K2EDTA tubes. For TCRbeta analysis, collaborator samples were shipped as frozen whole blood, as isolated PBMCs, or as DNA extracted from either sample type. TCRbeta CDR3 regions were amplified from genomic DNA by means of the immunoSEQ Assay, a bias-controlled multiplex PCR. On the authors' methods: Nucleated cell counts per sample were estimated from amplification of reference gene primers within the assay. To quantify the absolute abundance of each unique TCRbeta CDR3 rearrangement, sequence reads were collapsed and filtered. Productive Simpson clonality was computed per sample as the square root of Simpson's diversity index over productive rearrangements. In its TCRdb copy, this immuneACCESS table keeps in-frame sequences only and misses some clones. Where compared with another copy, unresolved V genes explain less than half of these, and the others have no known cause. That table is the source of V, J and clone size, and D and trimming were worked out from the DNA. The sample yields approximately 100,000 clones; 84% were counted once. The ten most abundant clones make up under 8% of the sample.

What the work shows at the level of the full study, not this receptor alone: The quantity of clinical and demographic metadata differed by source and by participant and was supplied without curation.

Sequenced: peripheral blood. The TCR comes from a woman of 80 years or more with active or convalescent COVID-19.

In nucleotide form, the sequence is TGTGCCAGCAGCCAGGACACTCACTACGAGCAGTACTTC. Its protein reads: CASSQDTHYEQYF. Recombination joined TRBV7-9 with TRBJ2-7; the best D guess is TRBD1, with 5 bases matching. The CDR3 starts with the cysteine, ends with the phenylalanine, and has 13 residues. The only DNA kept is the CDR3, 39 bases in frame from the first base. In the germline V gene (reference sequence), CDR1 corresponds to SEHNR and CDR2 to FQNEAQ. V is shortened by 5 bases, J by 3 bases, and the region joining them spans 11 bases.